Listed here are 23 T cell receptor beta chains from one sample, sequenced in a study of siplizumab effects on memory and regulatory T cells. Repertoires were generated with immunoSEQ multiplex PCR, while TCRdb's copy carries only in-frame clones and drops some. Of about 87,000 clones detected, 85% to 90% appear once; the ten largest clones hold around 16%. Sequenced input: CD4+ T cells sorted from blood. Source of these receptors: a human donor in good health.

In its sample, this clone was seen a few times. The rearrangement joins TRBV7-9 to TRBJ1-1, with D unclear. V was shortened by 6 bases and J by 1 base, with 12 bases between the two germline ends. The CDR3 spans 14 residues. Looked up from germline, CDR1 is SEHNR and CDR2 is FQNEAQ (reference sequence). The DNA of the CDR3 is TGTGCCAGCAGTCCGACGCAGGCGAACACTGAAGCTTTCTTT. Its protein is CASSPTQANTEAFF.

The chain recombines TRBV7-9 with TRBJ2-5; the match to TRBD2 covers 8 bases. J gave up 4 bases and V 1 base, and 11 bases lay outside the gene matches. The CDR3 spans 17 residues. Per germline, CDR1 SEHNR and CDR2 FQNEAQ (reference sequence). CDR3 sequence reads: CASSLEGLGGGGETQYF. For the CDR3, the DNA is TGTGCCAGCAGCTTAGAGGGACTAGGGGGAGGCGGAGAGACCCAGTACTTC.

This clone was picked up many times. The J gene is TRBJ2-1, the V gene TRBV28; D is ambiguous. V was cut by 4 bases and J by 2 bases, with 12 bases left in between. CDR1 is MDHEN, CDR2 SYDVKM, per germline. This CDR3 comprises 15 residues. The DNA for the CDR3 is TGTGCCAGCAGTTCCCGAACGGGTGCCTACAATGAGCAGTTCTTC. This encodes CASSSRTGAYNEQFF.

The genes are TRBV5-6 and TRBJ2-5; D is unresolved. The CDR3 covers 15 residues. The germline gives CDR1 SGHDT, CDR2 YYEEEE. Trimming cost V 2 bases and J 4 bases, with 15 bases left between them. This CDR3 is CASSFWRRVPETQYF. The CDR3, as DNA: TGTGCCAGCAGCTTTTGGCGTAGGGTACCAGAGACCCAGTACTTC.

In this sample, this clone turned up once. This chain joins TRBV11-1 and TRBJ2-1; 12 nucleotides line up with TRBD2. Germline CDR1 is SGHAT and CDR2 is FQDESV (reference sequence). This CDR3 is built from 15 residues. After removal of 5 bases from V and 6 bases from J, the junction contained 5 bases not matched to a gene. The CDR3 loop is CASSLLAGGGNEQFF. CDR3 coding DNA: TGTGCCAGCAGCCTACTAGCGGGAGGTGGCAATGAGCAGTTCTTC.

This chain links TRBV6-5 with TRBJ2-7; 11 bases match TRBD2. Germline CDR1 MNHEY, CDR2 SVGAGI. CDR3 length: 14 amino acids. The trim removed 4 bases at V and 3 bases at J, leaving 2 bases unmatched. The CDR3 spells CASSSSGRNYEQYF. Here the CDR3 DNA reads TGTGCCAGCAGTTCTAGCGGGAGGAACTACGAGCAGTACTTC.

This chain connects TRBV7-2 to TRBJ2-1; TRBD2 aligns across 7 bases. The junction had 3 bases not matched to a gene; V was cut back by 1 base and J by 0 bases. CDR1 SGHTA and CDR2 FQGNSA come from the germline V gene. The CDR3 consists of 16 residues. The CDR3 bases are TGTGCCAGCAGCTTAGTGGGAGGGAGCTCCTACAATGAGCAGTTCTTC. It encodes CASSLVGGSSYNEQFF.

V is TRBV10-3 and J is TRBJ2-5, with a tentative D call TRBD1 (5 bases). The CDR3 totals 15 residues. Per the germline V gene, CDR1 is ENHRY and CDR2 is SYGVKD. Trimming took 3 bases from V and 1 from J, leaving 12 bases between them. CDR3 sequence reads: CAISDRVAVQETQYF. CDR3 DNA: TGTGCCATCAGTGACAGGGTCGCGGTCCAAGAGACCCAGTACTTC.

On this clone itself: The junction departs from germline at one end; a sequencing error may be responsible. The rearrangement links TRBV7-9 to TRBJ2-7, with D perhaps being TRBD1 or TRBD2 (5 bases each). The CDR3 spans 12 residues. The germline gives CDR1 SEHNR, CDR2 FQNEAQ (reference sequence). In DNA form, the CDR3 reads TGTGCCAGCAGCTATACCGAGGGGAGTCGTAACTTC. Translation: CASSYTEGSRNF.

This CDR3 is CASSSRTGGLGTEAFF. In DNA form, the CDR3 reads TGTGCCAGTTCCTCTCGGACAGGGGGTTTAGGCACTGAAGCTTTCTTT. The V gene is TRBV18, the J gene TRBJ1-1, with 10 nucleotides matching TRBD1. Germline V gene sequence: CDR1 KGHSH, CDR2 LQKENI. V lost 9 bases to trimming and J lost 4 bases; unmatched junction nucleotides: 14. The CDR3 is 16 amino acids. The complete variable domain, with remaining parts taken from reference TRBV18 and TRBJ1-1, reads NAGVMQNPRHLVRRRGQEARLRCSPMKGHSHVYWYRQLPEEGLKFMVYLQKENIIDESGMPKERFSAEFPKEGPSILRIQQVVRGDSAAYFCASSSRTGGLGTEAFFGQGTRLTVV.

The CDR3 loop reads CASSLAASGRVGTGELFF. DNA for the CDR3: TGCGCCAGCAGCTTGGCGGCTAGCGGGAGGGTCGGCACCGGGGAGCTGTTTTTT. This rearrangement joins TRBV5-1 to TRBJ2-2; 12 bases are shared with TRBD2. Germline CDR1 SGHRS, CDR2 YFSETQ. With 0 bases clipped from V and 4 bases from J, the junction kept 7 bases outside the gene matches. This CDR3 contains 18 residues.

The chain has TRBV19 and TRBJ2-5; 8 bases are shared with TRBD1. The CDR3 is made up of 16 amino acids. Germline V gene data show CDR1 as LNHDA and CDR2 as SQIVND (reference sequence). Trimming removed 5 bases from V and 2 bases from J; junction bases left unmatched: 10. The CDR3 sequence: CASSQTQNRGQETQYF. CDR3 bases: TGTGCCAGTAGTCAAACCCAAAACAGGGGGCAAGAGACCCAGTACTTC.

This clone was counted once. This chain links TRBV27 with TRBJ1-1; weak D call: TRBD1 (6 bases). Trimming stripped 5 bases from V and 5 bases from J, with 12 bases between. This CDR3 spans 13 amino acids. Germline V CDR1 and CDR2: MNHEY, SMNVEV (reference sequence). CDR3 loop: CASSRQVTTEAFF. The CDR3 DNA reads TGTGCCAGCAGTCGACAGGTGACGACTGAAGCTTTCTTT.

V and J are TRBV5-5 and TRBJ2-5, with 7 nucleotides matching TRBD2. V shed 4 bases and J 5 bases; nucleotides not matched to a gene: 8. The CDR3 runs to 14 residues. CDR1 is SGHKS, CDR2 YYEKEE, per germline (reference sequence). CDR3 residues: CASSLREGGETQYF. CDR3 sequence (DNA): TGTGCCAGCAGCCTCAGGGAGGGTGGGGAGACCCAGTACTTC.

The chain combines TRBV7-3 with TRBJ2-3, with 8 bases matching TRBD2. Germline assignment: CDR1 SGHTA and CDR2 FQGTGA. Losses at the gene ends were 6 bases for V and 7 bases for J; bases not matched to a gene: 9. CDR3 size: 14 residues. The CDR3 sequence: CASSSSGSRNTQYF. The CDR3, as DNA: TGTGCCAGCAGTTCCAGCGGGAGTCGAAATACGCAGTATTTT.

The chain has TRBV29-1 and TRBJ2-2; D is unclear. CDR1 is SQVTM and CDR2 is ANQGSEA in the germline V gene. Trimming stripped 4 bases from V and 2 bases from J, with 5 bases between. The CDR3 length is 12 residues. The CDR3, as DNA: TGCAGCGTTGGGCCTAACACCGGGGAGCTGTTTTTT. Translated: CSVGPNTGELFF.

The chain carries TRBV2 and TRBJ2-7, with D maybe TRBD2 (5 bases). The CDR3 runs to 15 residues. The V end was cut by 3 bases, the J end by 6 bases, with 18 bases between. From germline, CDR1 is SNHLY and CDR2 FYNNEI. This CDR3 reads CASSDGGGNGREQYF. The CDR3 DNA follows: TGTGCCAGCAGTGATGGAGGTGGGAATGGTCGCGAGCAGTACTTC.

The CDR3 spells CASSSSGTDTQYF. CDR3 DNA sequence: TGTGCCAGCAGTTCTAGCGGCACAGATACGCAGTATTTT. This chain links TRBV28 with TRBJ2-3; tentative D call: TRBD2 (6 bases). This CDR3 spans 13 amino acids. V lost 4 bases to trimming and J lost 1 base, with 6 bases between them. The germline CDR1 and CDR2 sequences are MDHEN and SYDVKM.

CDR3 coding DNA: TGTGCCACCAGCAGAGATAGTTACTACGAGCAGTACTTC. Protein product: CATSRDSYYEQYF. The J gene is TRBJ2-7, the V gene TRBV15; D ambiguous. The germline V gene has CDR1 LNHNV and CDR2 YYDKDF (reference sequence). V was clipped by 0 bases and J by 3 bases, with 6 bases between them. The CDR3 spans 13 residues.

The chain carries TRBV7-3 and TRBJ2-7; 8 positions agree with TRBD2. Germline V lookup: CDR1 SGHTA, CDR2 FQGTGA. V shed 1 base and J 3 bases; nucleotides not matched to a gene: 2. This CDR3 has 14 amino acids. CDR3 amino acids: CASSLNAGGYEQYF. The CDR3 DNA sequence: TGTGCCAGCAGCTTAAACGCGGGAGGCTACGAGCAGTACTTC.

The CDR3 spells CASSVLAGAGSGNTIYF. The CDR3 region has the DNA TGTGCCAGCAGCGTATTGGCCGGGGCCGGGTCTGGAAACACCATATATTTT. The J gene is TRBJ1-3, the V gene TRBV9; D is perhaps TRBD1 (5 bases). The CDR3 is made up of 17 amino acids. V was cut by 1 base and J by 1 base, with 15 bases left in between. The germline V gene encodes CDR1 SGDLS and CDR2 YYNGEE.

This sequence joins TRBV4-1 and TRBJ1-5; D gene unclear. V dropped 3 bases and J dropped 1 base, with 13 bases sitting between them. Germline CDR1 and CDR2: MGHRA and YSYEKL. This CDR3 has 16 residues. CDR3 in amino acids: CASSQGPGPSNQPQHF. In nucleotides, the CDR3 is TGCGCCAGCAGCCAGGGCCCCGGGCCCAGCAATCAGCCCCAGCATTTT.

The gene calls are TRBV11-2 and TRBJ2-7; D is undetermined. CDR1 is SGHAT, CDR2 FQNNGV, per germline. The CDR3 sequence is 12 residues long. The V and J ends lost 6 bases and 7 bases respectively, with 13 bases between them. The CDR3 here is CASRRVSGEQYF. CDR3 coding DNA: TGTGCCAGCAGAAGGGTCTCGGGTGAGCAGTACTTC.